This passage covers 23 T cell receptor beta chains from one sample sequenced in a study of cytomegalovirus exposure and HLA in healthy donors. PCR used 60 Vbeta primers and 13 Jbeta primers. The repertoire was sequenced with immunoSEQ multiplex PCR; TCRdb's copy has only in-frame clones and lacks some. This sample has hundreds of thousands of clones, with approximately 90% found just once. The source material was PBMCs. Source of these receptors: a woman aged 18-30 years in good health and CMV-seronegative.

The rearrangement links TRBV5-1 to TRBJ2-1, with D tentatively TRBD2 (6 bases). The CDR3 spans 14 residues. Trimming stripped 0 bases from V and 7 bases from J, with 11 bases between. CDR1 is SGHRS and CDR2 is YFSETQ in the germline V gene. This CDR3 is CASSLVLAGNEQFF. The DNA for the CDR3 is TGCGCCAGCAGCTTGGTACTAGCTGGGAATGAGCAGTTCTTC.

The chain links TRBV5-6 to TRBJ2-7; D is perhaps TRBD1 (5 bases). The CDR3 has 12 residues. V was trimmed by 7 bases and J by 1 base, leaving 9 bases between them. Germline CDR1 is SGHDT and CDR2 is YYEEEE. The CDR3 DNA reads as TGTGCCAGCGCGGACACATCCTACGAGCAGTACTTC. It specifies CASADTSYEQYF. Drawing the rest from reference TRBV5-6 and TRBJ2-7, the complete variable domain is DAGVTQSPTHLIKTRGQQVTLRCSPKSGHDTVSWYQQALGQGPQFIFQYYEEEERQRGNFPDRFSGHQFPNYSSELNVNALLLGDSALYLCASADTSYEQYFGPGTRLTVT.

This clone was seen more than once but under ten times. This chain connects TRBV21-1 to TRBJ1-2. TRBV21-1 is classified as a pseudogene. CDR3 length: 14 amino acids. The chain's CDR3 is CASSKAGEGRGYTF. DNA of the CDR3: TGTGCCAGCAGCAAAGCCGGGGAGGGCCGAGGCTACACCTTC.

The V gene is TRBV5-4, the J gene TRBJ2-2; 10 nucleotides match TRBD2. Looked up from germline, CDR1 is SGHNT and CDR2 is YYREEE (reference sequence). CDR3 length: 15 amino acids. Unmatched junction bases numbered 8, after V lost 6 bases and J lost 6 bases. CDR3 sequence: CASNKAGGLSGELFF. CDR3 nucleotide sequence: TGTGCCAGCAATAAAGCGGGGGGGCTTTCCGGGGAGCTGTTTTTT. Using reference TRBV5-4 and TRBJ2-2 for the parts outside the CDR3, the full variable domain is ETGVTQSPTHLIKTRGQQVTLRCSSQSGHNTVSWYQQALGQGPQFIFQYYREEENGRGNFPPRFSGLQFPNYSSELNVNALELDDSALYLCASNKAGGLSGELFFGEGSRLTVL.

The CDR3 region is CASSLGQGGASYEQYF. CDR3 bases: TGTGCCAGCAGCTTAGGGCAGGGGGGAGCCTCCTACGAGCAGTACTTC. This chain links TRBV7-6 with TRBJ2-7, with D perhaps matching TRBD1 (7 bases). Germline-derived CDR1 and CDR2 are SGHVS and FNYEAQ. The V end lost 1 base, the J end lost 0 bases, and 13 bases lay between the germline ends. This CDR3 has 16 residues.

J is TRBJ1-6 and V is TRBV6-6; a possible D gene is TRBD1 (6 bases). CDR3 size: 13 residues. The germline CDR1 and CDR2 sequences are MNHNY and SVGAGI (reference sequence). With 10 bases removed from V and 7 bases from J, the gap between germline ends came to 14 bases. The CDR3: CATYFTGNSPLHF. The CDR3 DNA reads TGTGCCACATACTTTACAGGGAATTCACCCCTCCACTTT.

The CDR3 sequence is CATGDGGDEQFF. For the CDR3, the DNA is TGTGCCACGGGGGATGGGGGGGATGAGCAGTTCTTC. V gene TRBV27 combines with J gene TRBJ2-1, with 7 bases matching TRBD2. V lost 10 bases, J lost 8 bases, and 8 bases stayed unmatched. From germline, CDR1 is MNHEY and CDR2 SMNVEV (reference sequence). CDR3 length: 12 amino acids.

The chain couples TRBV9 to TRBJ2-3; TRBD2 agrees at 8 bases. Per the germline V gene, CDR1 is SGDLS and CDR2 is YYNGEE. The J segment lost 3 bases and the V segment lost 6 bases, leaving 9 bases of the junction unmatched. This CDR3 region has 15 residues. The CDR3 sequence is CASTDPGLGTDTQYF. DNA for the CDR3: TGTGCCAGCACCGACCCGGGACTAGGGACAGATACGCAGTATTTT.

The DNA of the CDR3 is TGCGCCAGCAGCCAAGGGCACGGGCGGGCTCAGCCCCAGCATTTT. This codes for CASSQGHGRAQPQHF. J is TRBJ1-5 and V is TRBV4-1; D is ambiguous. The V gene's germline CDR1 is MGHRA and CDR2 YSYEKL. V was shortened by 1 base and J by 6 bases, with 13 bases between the two germline ends. The CDR3 is 15 residues long.

This rearrangement joins TRBV9 to TRBJ2-3; tentative D call: TRBD2 (6 bases). Trimming pared 4 bases from V and 2 bases from J, leaving 14 bases between. The CDR3 covers 15 residues. The germline CDR1 and CDR2 sequences are SGDLS and YYNGEE. The CDR3 here is CASSISGTSTDTQYF. The CDR3 nucleotides are TGTGCCAGCAGCATATCCGGGACTTCCACAGATACGCAGTATTTT.

This chain joins TRBV25-1 and TRBJ1-2; tentative D call: TRBD1 (5 bases). Germline-derived CDR1 and CDR2 are MGHDK and SYGVNS. The CDR3 is 16 amino acids. V lost 1 base and J 6 bases, leaving 18 bases between the germline ends. The CDR3 loop reads CASSELRAGHRDGYTF. DNA of the CDR3: TGTGCCAGCAGTGAATTACGGGCAGGGCACCGCGATGGCTACACCTTC.

The V and J genes are TRBV2 and TRBJ2-5, with 7 bases lining up with TRBD1. V lost 7 bases to trimming and J lost 5 bases; unmatched junction nucleotides: 13. In germline, CDR1 is SNHLY, CDR2 FYNNEI. This CDR3 comprises 15 residues. The CDR3 region is CASTRTGDRRETQYF. The CDR3 DNA reads as TGTGCCAGCACTAGGACAGGAGATCGCCGGGAGACCCAGTACTTC. The full variable domain, its missing parts supplied by reference TRBV2 and TRBJ2-5, is EPEVTQTPSHQVTQMGQEVILRCVPISNHLYFYWYRQILGQKVEFLVSFYNNEISEKSEIFDDQFSVERPDGSNFTLKIRSTKLEDSAMYFCASTRTGDRRETQYFGPGTRLLVL.

The chain uses TRBV9 and TRBJ2-2; 8 bases are shared with TRBD1. CDR1 SGDLS and CDR2 YYNGEE come from the germline V gene. This CDR3 has 19 residues. Losses at the gene ends were 0 bases for V and 3 bases for J; bases not matched to a gene: 13. The CDR3 spells CASSVGGTGPIWDTGELFF. CDR3 bases: TGTGCCAGCAGCGTAGGAGGGACAGGACCGATATGGGACACCGGGGAGCTGTTTTTT.

The chain links TRBV2 to TRBJ2-5; perhaps TRBD2 as D (6 bases). The DNA end lines up better with TRBJ2-7; the J call may be wrong. Germline CDR1 SNHLY, CDR2 FYNNEI. The CDR3 is made up of 13 amino acids. The CDR3 reads CASTSLESYEQYF. Here the CDR3 DNA reads TGTGCCAGTACTAGCTTGGAATCCTACGAGCAGTACTTC.

This clone has a single count. V gene TRBV5-6 combines with J gene TRBJ2-3; 8 nucleotides match TRBD2. In germline, CDR1 is SGHDT, CDR2 YYEEEE. The V and J ends lost 4 bases and 1 base, in that order; junction bases with no gene match: 2. The CDR3 covers 14 residues. The CDR3, as DNA: TGTGCCAGCAGCGGGACTAGTCGCACAGATACGCAGTATTTT. The encoded protein is CASSGTSRTDTQYF.

The genes are TRBV19 and TRBJ2-5; possible D gene TRBD1, 6 bases. Germline assignment: CDR1 LNHDA and CDR2 SQIVND (reference sequence). The CDR3 is made up of 16 amino acids. V lost 1 base, J lost 1 base, and 13 bases lay in between. As DNA, the CDR3 is TGTGCCAGTAGTATAGGAGGCGGACAGCGCCAAGAGACCCAGTACTTC. Its translation is CASSIGGGQRQETQYF.

This clone has more than one count but fewer than ten. V usage is TRBV6-5 and J usage is TRBJ2-1; 14 positions agree with TRBD2. Germline values: CDR1 MNHEY, CDR2 SVGAGI. Trimming cost V 5 bases and J 8 bases; bases outside gene matches: 5. This CDR3 region has 15 residues. The CDR3 loop reads CASSVTSGGADEQFF. The DNA for the CDR3 is TGTGCCAGCAGTGTGACTAGCGGGGGGGCGGATGAGCAGTTCTTC.

This clone was seen once. The rearrangement joins TRBV2 to TRBJ1-3; 7 positions agree with TRBD1. Trimming at V came to 8 bases and at J to 8 bases, leaving 9 bases not matched to a gene. The CDR3 has 13 residues. Germline V lookup: CDR1 SNHLY, CDR2 FYNNEI. CDR3 residues: CASLLYRGDTIYF. Written as DNA, the CDR3 is TGTGCCAGCCTACTGTACAGGGGTGACACCATATATTTT.

This clone has a single count. This chain uses TRBV10-3 with TRBJ2-1; TRBD2 is a possible D gene (6 bases). Germline V lookup: CDR1 ENHRY, CDR2 SYGVKD. V was clipped by 10 bases and J by 5 bases, with 15 bases between them. The CDR3 length is 13 residues. The DNA for the CDR3 is TGTGCCACTACGGGGGTGCTAAACAATGAGCAGTTCTTC. Protein sequence: CATTGVLNNEQFF.

The rearrangement joins TRBV6-1 to TRBJ1-2; D gene unclear. Trimming cost V 1 base and J 8 bases, with 14 bases left between them. The CDR3 covers 14 residues. The germline V gene encodes CDR1 MNHNS and CDR2 SASEGT. The CDR3 sequence is CASSEGPASTGYTF. The CDR3 DNA reads TGTGCCAGCAGTGAAGGGCCGGCCTCGACAGGCTACACCTTC.

The chain uses TRBV5-1 and TRBJ1-2, with TRBD1 matching over 7 bases. The V segment lost 7 bases and the J segment 8 bases; nucleotides outside the gene matches: 8. CDR1 SGHRS and CDR2 YFSETQ come from the germline V gene. The CDR3 has 12 amino acids. The CDR3 sequence is CASSLDRRGYTF. The DNA of the CDR3 is TGCGCCAGCTCATTGGACAGGCGGGGCTACACCTTC.

The chain has TRBV2 and TRBJ1-1; 8 bases align to TRBD1. The CDR3 covers 15 residues. Per the germline V gene, CDR1 is SNHLY and CDR2 is FYNNEI. J gave up 0 bases and V 6 bases, and 6 bases lay outside the gene matches. The CDR3 coding sequence is TGTGCCAGCAGCCGACAGGGGTCCTTGAACACTGAAGCTTTCTTT. Protein: CASSRQGSLNTEAFF.

The J gene is TRBJ2-7, the V gene TRBV7-6, with 7 positions matching TRBD1. The V gene end was trimmed by 5 bases and the J gene end by 3 bases; junction bases not matched to a gene: 7. The length of the CDR3 is 14 residues. CDR1 is SGHVS and CDR2 is FNYEAQ in the germline V gene. The CDR3 nucleotides read TGTGCCAGCAGCGGTCGGACAGGAAACTACGAGCAGTACTTC. Amino acid sequence: CASSGRTGNYEQYF.